Listed below are T cell receptor beta chains from one sample, sequenced in a study of blood T cell repertoires in COVID-19. TCRdb's table, derived via immunoSEQ multiplex PCR, lists solely in-frame clones and lacks some. The sample gives some 150,000 clones, approximately 87% of which show up once; approximately 4% is in the top ten. Sequencing was carried out using peripheral blood. The receptors originated from a middle-aged woman with acute or convalescent COVID-19. The CDR3 runs from the conserved cysteine through the conserved F or W.

TRBJ2-1,TRBV11-3,CASSLGSSRSYNEQFF
TRBJ1-1,TRBV28,CASRRTGGNVKTEAFF
TRBJ1-6,TRBV28,CASSYEISSYNSPLHF
TRBJ1-5,TRBV15,CATSRTGQRNQPQHF
TRBJ1-5,TRBV2,CASRGQVYSNQPQHF
TRBJ1-1,TRBV7-3,CASSGQAYTEAFF
TRBJ1-4,TRBV15,CATSPRDIDEKLFF
TRBJ2-3,TRBV19,CASSIGPIQGSDTQYF
TRBJ1-4,TRBV7-9,CASSFGTRTNEKLFF
TRBJ1-2,TRBV7-9,CASSLGTITNYGYTF
TRBJ1-2,TRBV7-9,CASSSPDTLNYGYTF
TRBJ1-2,TRBV12-3/TRBV12-4,CASSPTENYGYTF
TRBJ2-2,TRBV12-3/TRBV12-4,CASSFDEVGELFF
TRBJ1-4,TRBV4-1,CASSQDRGSEKLFF
TRBJ1-1,TRBV18,CASSLLDTEAFF
TRBJ1-2,TRBV19,CASSINSNYGYTF
TRBJ1-5,TRBV2,CASSGVGGNQPQHF
TRBJ1-2,TRBV3-1/TRBV3-2,CASSGTGEVSYGYTF
TRBJ2-1,TRBV7-2,CASSHRLVSLSEQFF
TRBJ2-1,TRBV4-3,CASSQEKTGSFIHEQFF
TRBJ2-2,TRBV7-9,CASSRGANTGELFF
TRBJ1-1,TRBV5-8,CASSYRVTEAFF
TRBJ2-5,TRBV5-1,CASSASIAGGQETQYF
TRBJ2-1,TRBV18,CASYRGGPRNEQFF
TRBJ2-7,TRBV28,CASSLAPGHSFYEQYF
TRBJ1-2,TRBV6-5,CASIDRGLSYGYTF
TRBJ2-1,TRBV18,CASSYGGDGNEQFF
TRBJ1-5,TRBV19,CASTPRDRGFNQPQHF
TRBJ1-5,TRBV19,CATGSRDSNQPQHF
TRBJ1-4,TRBV24-1,CATTRAMRESF
TRBJ1-1,TRBV6-5,CASSFSGLMNTEAFF
TRBJ2-1,TRBV5-4,CASSLGGGNYNEQFF
TRBJ2-1,TRBV9,CASSVGQGRHNEQFF
TRBJ2-6,TRBV11-2,CASSLGSGTGLPGANVLTF
TRBJ2-3,TRBV20-1,CSAHWTDTQYF
TRBJ1-4,TRBV3-1/TRBV3-2,CASSPRGRLEKLFF
TRBJ1-5,TRBV19,CASSIPGMVGNQPQHF
TRBJ2-3,TRBV4-3,CASASAGGSTDTQYF
TRBJ1-2,TRBV27,CASSLRGPTGAYGYTF
TRBJ1-1,TRBV30,CAWVTGPGMNTEAFF
TRBJ2-3,TRBV7-8,CASSRGRTSEDTQYF
TRBJ1-2,TRBV25-1,CASSEWGQGARGYTF
TRBJ1-6,TRBV6-1,CASSDGGQGRSPLHF
TRBJ2-7,TRBV19,CASSIIQGDEQYF
TRBJ2-1,TRBV2,CASSEGAEQFF
TRBJ2-1,TRBV10-1,CASRTQTSGKGNEQFF
TRBJ1-1,TRBV11-2,CASSLRQGNTEAFF
TRBJ1-6,TRBV19,CASSMGWDRGYSPLHF
TRBJ1-1,TRBV5-1,CASSYGQSNTEAFF
TRBJ1-1,TRBV14,CASSQLAGKNTEAFF
TRBJ2-5,TRBV9,CASSANRGYQETQYF
TRBJ1-1,TRBV20-1,CSAERDTEAFF
TRBJ1-5,TRBV5-8,CASSLASRGANQPQHF
TRBJ1-1,TRBV5-4,CASSLSTGGTEAFF
TRBJ1-3,TRBV30,CAWGLDRGNTIYF
TRBJ1-1,TRBV20-1,CSAPKAAEAFF
TRBJ1-4,TRBV18,CASSSETGDEKLFF
TRBJ1-2,TRBV10-3,CAISGKPAGTVYGYTF
TRBJ1-1,TRBV27,CASSLDRDGNTEAFF